Presented here are 27 T cell receptor beta chains from one specimen sequenced in a study of vaccination and CD4 T cells after COVID-19. As for treatment: 10-day PBMC culture with coronavirus spike peptide pools or control peptides (ViraFEST assay). These receptors have no known antigen. Cultured CD4+ T cells had their DNA profiled by the Oncomine TCR Beta short-read assay. One entry per CDR3 protein results from TCRdb running MiXCR on the PCR reads. This sample has 15,000 or so distinct CDR3 sequences, with 30% to 45% found just once. The sample was CD4+ T cells from blood, cultured in vitro. These receptors were collected from a human donor who had recovered from COVID-19.

This clonotype has a single count. The chain couples TRBV7-9 to TRBJ2-1; D gene ambiguous. V gave up 3 bases and J gave up 7 bases, with 7 bases separating them. The CDR3 runs to 12 residues. From germline, CDR1 is SEHNR and CDR2 FQNEAQ (reference sequence). CDR3 sequence: CASSFPRNEQFF. In DNA, the CDR3 is TGTGCCAGCAGCTTCCCGAGAAATGAGCAGTTCTTC.

The chain is built from TRBV5-1 and TRBJ2-2, with 7 bases aligning to TRBD2. There are 14 residues in the CDR3. The V gene end was trimmed by 1 base and the J gene end by 7 bases; junction bases not matched to a gene: 4. Germline loops: CDR1 SGHRS, CDR2 YFSETQ. The CDR3 region is CASSLSGNGGELFF. DNA of the CDR3: TGCGCCAGCAGCTTGAGCGGGAACGGCGGGGAGCTGTTTTTT.

The rearrangement links TRBV30 to TRBJ2-3, with 7 nucleotides matching TRBD1. The germline V gene encodes CDR1 GTSNPN and CDR2 SVGIG (reference sequence). Trimming at V came to 4 bases and at J to 8 bases, leaving 15 bases not matched to a gene. CDR3 length: 15 residues. The CDR3 sequence is CAWTGGMALSGTQYF. CDR3 in DNA: TGTGCCTGGACAGGGGGAATGGCCCTTTCAGGTACGCAGTATTTT.

The chain is built from TRBV7-8 and TRBJ1-5; D is uncertain. Looked up from germline, CDR1 is SGHVS and CDR2 is FQNEAQ. Trimming took off 1 base at V and 2 bases at J, with 15 bases between the two ends. The CDR3 covers 17 residues. The CDR3 loop reads CASSLGGIFGGNQPQHF. CDR3 DNA: TGTGCCAGCAGCTTAGGAGGGATTTTTGGGGGCAATCAGCCCCAGCATTTT.

The chain combines TRBV9 with TRBJ1-5; the D gene is possibly TRBD1 (5 bases). Germline CDR1 and CDR2: SGDLS and YYNGEE. Trimming cost V 0 bases and J 0 bases, with 16 bases left between them. The CDR3 spans 18 residues. The CDR3 region has the DNA TGTGCCAGCAGCGTAGGACGGACAACGGTTCATAGCAATCAGCCCCAGCATTTT. This encodes CASSVGRTTVHSNQPQHF.

The V gene is TRBV27, the J gene TRBJ2-6; D unresolved. The CDR3 is 14 residues long. With 6 bases removed from V and 0 bases from J, the gap between germline ends came to 6 bases. In germline, CDR1 is MNHEY, CDR2 SMNVEV (reference sequence). As DNA, the CDR3 is TGTGCCAGCAGACCCCTCTCTGGGGCCAACGTCCTGACTTTC. It codes for CASRPLSGANVLTF.

This clonotype occurred a few times. The chain uses TRBV2 and TRBJ1-5, with D possibly matching TRBD1 (6 bases). This CDR3 has 14 residues. The germline V and J ends were trimmed by 5 bases and 2 bases, with 10 bases remaining between them. Germline CDR1 reads SNHLY; CDR2 reads FYNNEI. DNA for the CDR3: TGTGCCAGCAGTCAACAGGGAGGCAATCAGCCCCAGCATTTT. Protein sequence: CASSQQGGNQPQHF.

The rearrangement joins TRBV7-9 to TRBJ2-1; 8 bases are a match to TRBD1. CDR1 is SEHNR and CDR2 is FQNEAQ in the germline V gene (reference sequence). V was clipped by 5 bases and J by 4 bases; unmatched bases: 7. This CDR3 region has 15 residues. The CDR3 loop is CASSPRQGPYNEQFF. For the CDR3, the DNA is TGTGCCAGCAGCCCAAGACAGGGGCCATACAATGAGCAGTTCTTC.

The chain employs TRBV20-1 and TRBJ2-7; 10 nucleotides match TRBD2. Losses at the gene ends were 0 bases for V and 1 base for J; bases not matched to a gene: 3. Germline-derived CDR1 and CDR2 are DFQATT and SNEGSKA (reference sequence). This CDR3 contains 15 residues. CDR3 bases: TGCAGTGCTAGAGATCGGACTAGCGGATCCTACGAGCAGTACTTC. Translating gives CSARDRTSGSYEQYF.

This clonotype has only a few counts. The chain uses TRBV7-2 and TRBJ2-3; no clear D. Germline assignment: CDR1 SGHTA and CDR2 FQGNSA. V lost 5 bases and J lost 1, with 10 bases in between. CDR3 length equals 14 residues. The CDR3 DNA sequence: TGTGCCAGCAGCCCTACTGGGGGCACAGATACGCAGTATTTT. Its translation is CASSPTGGTDTQYF.

This clonotype has a handful of counts. The chain employs TRBV7-3 and TRBJ2-6, with D possibly being TRBD2 (6 bases). The CDR3 consists of 18 residues. Germline V gene sequence: CDR1 SGHTA, CDR2 FQGTGA. Trimming took off 0 bases at V and 3 bases at J, with 15 bases between the two ends. In DNA form, the CDR3 reads TGTGCCAGCAGCTTAACGTCCGGGGCCGGGAGTGGGGCCAACGTCCTGACTTTC. This translates into CASSLTSGAGSGANVLTF.

The V call is TRBV11-2, the J call TRBJ1-5; 10 bases are shared with TRBD1. The length of the CDR3 is 15 residues. Germline V CDR1 and CDR2: SGHAT, FQNNGV. The V segment lost 4 bases and the J segment 4 bases; nucleotides outside the gene matches: 4. The CDR3 spells CASSWDRGSNQPQHF. The CDR3 DNA is TGTGCCAGCAGCTGGGACAGGGGCTCGAATCAGCCCCAGCATTTT.

The chain recombines TRBV9 with TRBJ1-4; D might be TRBD1 (5 bases). This CDR3 spans 14 amino acids. V lost 0 bases to trimming and J lost 7 bases, with 10 bases between them. The germline gives CDR1 SGDLS, CDR2 YYNGEE. CDR3 sequence: CASSVGQGGEKLFF. CDR3 nucleotide sequence: TGTGCCAGCAGCGTAGGGCAGGGCGGTGAAAAACTGTTTTTT.

This clonotype was observed a few times. This chain connects TRBV2 to TRBJ2-3, with D possibly being TRBD2 (5 bases). CDR1 is SNHLY and CDR2 is FYNNEI in the germline V gene. The germline V and J ends were trimmed by 8 bases and 3 bases, with 9 bases remaining between them. This CDR3 has 12 residues. CDR3 region: CASGGDTDTQYF. CDR3 DNA: TGTGCCAGCGGAGGAGATACAGATACGCAGTATTTT.

This clonotype was seen a few times. The gene calls are TRBV19 and TRBJ1-5; 12 nucleotides match TRBD1. CDR3 length: 16 residues. V was pared by 6 bases and J by 9 bases, with 12 bases of the junction left unmatched. Per germline, CDR1 LNHDA and CDR2 SQIVND (reference sequence). The CDR3, as DNA: TGTGCCAGTAGGGATCCGGGACAGGGGGCCCATCGGCCCCAGCATTTT. Protein product: CASRDPGQGAHRPQHF. The full variable domain, its missing parts supplied by reference TRBV19 and TRBJ1-5, is DGGITQSPKYLFRKEGQNVTLSCEQNLNHDAMYWYRQDPGQGLRLIYYSQIVNDFQKGDIAEGYSVSREKKESFPLTVTSAQKNPTAFYLCASRDPGQGAHRPQHFGDGTRLSIL.

V usage is TRBV7-2 and J usage is TRBJ2-1; D call uncertain. The V gene's germline CDR1 is SGHTA and CDR2 FQGNSA. Trimming removed 5 bases from V and 14 bases from J, with 13 bases in between. The CDR3 extends over 11 amino acids. CDR3 sequence: CASSLEYQEFF. The CDR3 DNA sequence: TGTGCCAGCAGCCTAGAATATCAAGAGTTCTTC.

The chain links TRBV9 to TRBJ2-5; TRBD2 matches 15 bases. This CDR3 spans 19 amino acids. CDR1 is SGDLS, CDR2 YYNGEE, per germline. With V trimmed by 4 bases and J by 2 bases, 12 bases remained unmatched. The CDR3 DNA reads TGTGCCAGCAGCCCATGGACTAGCGGGAGGGTGGCTAATCAAGAGACCCAGTACTTC. Translated, it gives CASSPWTSGRVANQETQYF. The variable domain in full, completed from reference TRBV9 and TRBJ2-5, reads DSGVTQTPKHLITATGQRVTLRCSPRSGDLSVYWYQQSLDQGLQFLIQYYNGEERAKGNILERFSAQQFPDLHSELNLSSLELGDSALYFCASSPWTSGRVANQETQYFGPGTRLLVL.

The chain employs TRBV19 and TRBJ2-1; D not resolved. Germline V gene lookup returns CDR1 LNHDA and CDR2 SQIVND (reference sequence). V was pared by 5 bases and J by 4 bases, with 6 bases between. The CDR3 has 12 residues. CDR3: CASSGDYNEQFF. The CDR3 DNA reads as TGTGCCAGTAGTGGCGATTACAATGAGCAGTTCTTC.

V and J are TRBV20-1 and TRBJ2-1; D may be TRBD2 (7 bases). The CDR3 sequence is 16 residues long. Germline CDR1 is DFQATT and CDR2 is SNEGSKA (reference sequence). Trimming stripped 0 bases from V and 4 bases from J, with 16 bases between. In DNA, the CDR3 is TGCAGTGCTAGAGACTGGGGGCGGGAGAAGTACAATGAGCAGTTCTTC. Protein sequence: CSARDWGREKYNEQFF.

This clonotype was detected a few times. This chain joins TRBV25-1 and TRBJ2-3, with 12 bases that match TRBD2. The germline gives CDR1 MGHDK, CDR2 SYGVNS. The CDR3 loop spans 14 amino acids. V trimming: 8 bases; J trimming: 3 bases; junction bases outside the gene matches: 3. CDR3 region: CASQTSGRTDTQYF. The CDR3 bases are TGTGCCAGCCAGACTAGCGGGAGAACAGATACGCAGTATTTT.

The chain combines TRBV5-4 with TRBJ1-2; the D is unclear. This CDR3 spans 13 amino acids. Germline CDR1 reads SGHNT; CDR2 reads YYREEE (reference sequence). The germline V and J ends were trimmed by 2 bases and 3 bases, with 8 bases remaining between them. CDR3 loop: CASSFPGDYGYTF. The CDR3 nucleotides read TGTGCCAGCAGCTTTCCGGGAGACTATGGCTACACCTTC.

This chain uses TRBV4-1 with TRBJ1-1, with unresolved D. Trimming stripped 0 bases from V and 6 bases from J, with 17 bases between. Germline V gene sequence: CDR1 MGHRA, CDR2 YSYEKL. This CDR3 is 16 amino acids long. The CDR3 DNA reads as TGCGCCAGCAGCCAAGAAGGCGGGGTCGTTTACGCTGAAGCTTTCTTT. Its protein is CASSQEGGVVYAEAFF.

The chain couples TRBV20-1 to TRBJ2-7; 10 bases are a match to TRBD2. This CDR3 has 14 amino acids. Looked up from germline, CDR1 is DFQATT and CDR2 is SNEGSKA (reference sequence). Germline trimming cut 6 bases from V and 6 bases from J; bases unmatched to any gene: 11. In nucleotides, the CDR3 is TGCAGTGCGAGACTAGCGGGTCCCCCTGTCGAGCAGTACTTC. Protein sequence: CSARLAGPPVEQYF.

V usage is TRBV6-1 and J usage is TRBJ1-6, with D possibly matching TRBD1 (6 bases). The CDR3 runs to 12 residues. Trimming pared 0 bases from V and 15 bases from J, leaving 9 bases between. Germline CDR1 MNHNS, CDR2 SASEGT. In DNA form, the CDR3 reads TGTGCCAGCAGTGAAGCTAAAGGGGGCCTCCACTTT. As protein: CASSEAKGGLHF.

This clonotype was observed a few times. The chain combines TRBV15 with TRBJ2-7; 11 nucleotides line up with TRBD2. The V and J ends lost 5 bases and 7 bases, in that order; junction bases with no gene match: 10. The CDR3 is 15 amino acids. Germline V gene sequence: CDR1 LNHNV, CDR2 YYDKDF (reference sequence). CDR3 in amino acids: CATSFTSGRIGEQYF. Written as DNA, the CDR3 is TGTGCCACCAGCTTTACTAGCGGGAGAATCGGGGAGCAGTACTTC.

The chain joins TRBV27 to TRBJ2-3; D is unresolved. Germline V lookup: CDR1 MNHEY, CDR2 SMNVEV (reference sequence). V lost 6 bases and J lost 1, with 8 bases in between. The CDR3 has 13 amino acids. CDR3 DNA: TGTGCCAGCAGGAGATGGGGCACAGATACGCAGTATTTT. It specifies CASRRWGTDTQYF.

The chain has TRBV29-1 and TRBJ2-3; D gene ambiguous. V lost 7 bases and J 5 bases, leaving 13 bases between the germline ends. This CDR3 comprises 12 residues. Looked up from germline, CDR1 is SQVTM and CDR2 is ANQGSEA. The CDR3 sequence is CSAGGRKDTQYF. CDR3 nucleotides: TGCAGCGCCGGTGGTCGTAAAGATACGCAGTATTTT.